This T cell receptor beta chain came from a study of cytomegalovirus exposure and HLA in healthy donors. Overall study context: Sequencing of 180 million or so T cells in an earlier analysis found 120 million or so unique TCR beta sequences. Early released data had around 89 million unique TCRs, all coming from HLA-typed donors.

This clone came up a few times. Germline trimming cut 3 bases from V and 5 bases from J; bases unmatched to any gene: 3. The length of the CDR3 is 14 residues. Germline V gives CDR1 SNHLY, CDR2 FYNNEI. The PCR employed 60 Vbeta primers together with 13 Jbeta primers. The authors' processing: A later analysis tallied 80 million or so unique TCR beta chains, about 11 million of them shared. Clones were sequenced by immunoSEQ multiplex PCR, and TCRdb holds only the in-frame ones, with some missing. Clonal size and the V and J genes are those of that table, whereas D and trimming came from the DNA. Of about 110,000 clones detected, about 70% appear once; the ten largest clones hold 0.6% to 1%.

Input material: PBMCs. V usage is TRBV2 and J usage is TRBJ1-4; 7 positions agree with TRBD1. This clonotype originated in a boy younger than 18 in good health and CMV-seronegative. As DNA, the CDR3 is TGTGCCAGCAGTGATAACAGGGGCAATGAAAAACTGTTTTTT. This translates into CASSDNRGNEKLFF.